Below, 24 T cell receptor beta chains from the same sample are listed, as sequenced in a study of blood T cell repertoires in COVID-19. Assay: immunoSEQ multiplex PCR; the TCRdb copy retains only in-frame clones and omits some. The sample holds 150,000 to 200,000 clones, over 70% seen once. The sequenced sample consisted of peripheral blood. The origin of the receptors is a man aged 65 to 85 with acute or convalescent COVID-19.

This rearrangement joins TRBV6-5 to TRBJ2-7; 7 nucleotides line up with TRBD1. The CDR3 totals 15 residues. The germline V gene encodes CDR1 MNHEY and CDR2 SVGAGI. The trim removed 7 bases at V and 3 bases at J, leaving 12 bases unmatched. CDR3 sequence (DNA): TGTGCCAGCACCCGCGGACAGGACCAAAACTACGAGCAGTACTTC. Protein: CASTRGQDQNYEQYF.

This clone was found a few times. The CDR3: CASSPAQGANTEAFF. The CDR3 DNA reads as TGTGCCAGCTCACCGGCACAGGGGGCTAACACTGAAGCTTTCTTT. This chain uses TRBV18 with TRBJ1-1; 9 bases map to TRBD1. The CDR3 length is 15 residues. Losses at the gene ends were 3 bases for V and 2 bases for J; bases not matched to a gene: 4. Germline CDR1 KGHSH, CDR2 LQKENI.

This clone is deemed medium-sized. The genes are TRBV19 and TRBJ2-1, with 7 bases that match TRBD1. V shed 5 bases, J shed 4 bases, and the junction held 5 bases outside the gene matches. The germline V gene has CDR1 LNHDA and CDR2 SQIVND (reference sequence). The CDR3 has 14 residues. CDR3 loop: CASSLQGQYNEQFF. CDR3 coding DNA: TGTGCCAGTAGTTTGCAGGGACAGTACAATGAGCAGTTCTTC.

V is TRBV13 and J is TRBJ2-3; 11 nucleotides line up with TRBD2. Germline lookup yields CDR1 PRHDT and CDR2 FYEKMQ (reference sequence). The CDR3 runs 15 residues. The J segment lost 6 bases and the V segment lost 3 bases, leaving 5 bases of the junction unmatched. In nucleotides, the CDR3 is TGTGCCAGCAGCTTCTTAGCGGGGGGGCCGGATACGCAGTATTTT. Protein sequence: CASSFLAGGPDTQYF. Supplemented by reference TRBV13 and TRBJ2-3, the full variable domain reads AAGVIQSPRHLIKEKRETATLKCYPIPRHDTVYWYQQGPGQDPQFLISFYEKMQSDKGSIPDRFSAQQFSDYHSELNMSSLELGDSALYFCASSFLAGGPDTQYFGPGTRLTVL.

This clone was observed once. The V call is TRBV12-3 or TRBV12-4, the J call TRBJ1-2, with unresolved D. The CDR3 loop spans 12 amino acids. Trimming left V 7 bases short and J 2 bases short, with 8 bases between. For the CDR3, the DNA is TGTGCCAGCAATGGACTAAACTATGGCTACACCTTC. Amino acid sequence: CASNGLNYGYTF.

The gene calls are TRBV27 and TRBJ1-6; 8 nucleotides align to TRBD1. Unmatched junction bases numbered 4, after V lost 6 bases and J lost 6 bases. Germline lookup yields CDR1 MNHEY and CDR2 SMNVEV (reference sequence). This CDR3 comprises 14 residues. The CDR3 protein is CASRAGGLNSPLHF. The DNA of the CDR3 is TGTGCCAGCAGGGCAGGGGGCCTTAATTCACCCCTCCACTTT.

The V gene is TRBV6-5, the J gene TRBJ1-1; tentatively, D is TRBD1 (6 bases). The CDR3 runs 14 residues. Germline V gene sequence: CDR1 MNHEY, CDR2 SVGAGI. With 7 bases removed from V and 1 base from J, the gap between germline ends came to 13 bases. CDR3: CASTEGGANTEAFF. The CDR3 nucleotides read TGTGCCAGCACGGAGGGGGGGGCGAACACTGAAGCTTTCTTT.

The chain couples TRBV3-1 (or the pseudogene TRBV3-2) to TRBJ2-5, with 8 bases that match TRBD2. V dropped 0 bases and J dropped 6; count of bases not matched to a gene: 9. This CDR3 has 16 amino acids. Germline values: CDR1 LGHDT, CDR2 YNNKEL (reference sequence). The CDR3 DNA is TGTGCCAGCAGCCAAGATTGGAGCGGGAGTAGGCAGACCCAGTACTTC. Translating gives CASSQDWSGSRQTQYF.

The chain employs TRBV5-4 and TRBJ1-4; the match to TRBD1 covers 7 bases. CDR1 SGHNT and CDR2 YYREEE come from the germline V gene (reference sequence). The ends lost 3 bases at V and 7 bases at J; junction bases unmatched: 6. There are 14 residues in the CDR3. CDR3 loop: CASSSRGQSEKLFF. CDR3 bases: TGTGCCAGCAGCTCCCGGGGACAGAGTGAAAAACTGTTTTTT.

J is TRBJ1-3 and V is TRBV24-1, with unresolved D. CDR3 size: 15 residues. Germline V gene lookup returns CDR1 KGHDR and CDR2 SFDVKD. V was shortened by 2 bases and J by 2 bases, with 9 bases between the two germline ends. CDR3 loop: CATSDSQIAGNTIYF. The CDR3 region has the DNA TGTGCCACCAGTGATTCACAGATTGCTGGAAACACCATATATTTT.

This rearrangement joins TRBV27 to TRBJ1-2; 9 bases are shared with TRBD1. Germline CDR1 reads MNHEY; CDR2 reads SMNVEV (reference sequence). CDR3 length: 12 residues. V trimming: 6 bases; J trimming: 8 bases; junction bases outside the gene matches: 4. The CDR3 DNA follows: TGTGCCAGCAGACAGGGGGCGGAGGGCTACACCTTC. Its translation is CASRQGAEGYTF.

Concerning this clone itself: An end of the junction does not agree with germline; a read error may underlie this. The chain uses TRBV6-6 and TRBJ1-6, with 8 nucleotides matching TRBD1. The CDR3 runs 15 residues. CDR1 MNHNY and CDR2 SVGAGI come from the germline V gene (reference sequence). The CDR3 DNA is TGTGCCAGCAGTAACTCGGGACAGGTGAATTCACCCCTCCACTTT. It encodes CASSNSGQVNSPLHF.

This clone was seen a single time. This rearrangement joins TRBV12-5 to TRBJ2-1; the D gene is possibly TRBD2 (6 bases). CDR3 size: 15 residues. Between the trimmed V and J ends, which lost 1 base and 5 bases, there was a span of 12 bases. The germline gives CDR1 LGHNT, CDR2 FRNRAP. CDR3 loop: CASGLALASNNEQFF. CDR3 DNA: TGTGCTAGTGGTTTGGCCCTAGCGAGCAACAATGAGCAGTTCTTC.

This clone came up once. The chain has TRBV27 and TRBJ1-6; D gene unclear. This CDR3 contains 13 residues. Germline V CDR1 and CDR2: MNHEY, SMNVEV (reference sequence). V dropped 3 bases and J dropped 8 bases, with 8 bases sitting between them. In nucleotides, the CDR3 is TGTGCCAGCAGTTTCGTGCGGGATTCACCCCTCCACTTT. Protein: CASSFVRDSPLHF.

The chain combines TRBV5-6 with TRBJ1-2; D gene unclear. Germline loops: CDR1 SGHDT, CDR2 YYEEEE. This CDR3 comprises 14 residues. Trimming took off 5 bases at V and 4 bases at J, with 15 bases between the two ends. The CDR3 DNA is TGTGCCAGCAGAAGATTGGAGGGTAGCTATGGCTACACCTTC. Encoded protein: CASRRLEGSYGYTF.

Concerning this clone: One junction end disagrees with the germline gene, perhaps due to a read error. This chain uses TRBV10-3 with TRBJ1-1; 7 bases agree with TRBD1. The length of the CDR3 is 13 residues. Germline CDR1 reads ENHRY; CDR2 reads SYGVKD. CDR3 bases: TGTGCCATCAGCTTAGGGGGCCCTGCTGAGGCTTTCTTT. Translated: CAISLGGPAEAFF.

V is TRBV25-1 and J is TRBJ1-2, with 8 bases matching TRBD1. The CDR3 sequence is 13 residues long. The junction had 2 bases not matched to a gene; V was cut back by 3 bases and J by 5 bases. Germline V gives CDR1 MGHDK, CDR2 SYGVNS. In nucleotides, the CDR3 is TGTGCCAGCAGTGAGGACAGGGCTTATGGCTACACCTTC. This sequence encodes CASSEDRAYGYTF.

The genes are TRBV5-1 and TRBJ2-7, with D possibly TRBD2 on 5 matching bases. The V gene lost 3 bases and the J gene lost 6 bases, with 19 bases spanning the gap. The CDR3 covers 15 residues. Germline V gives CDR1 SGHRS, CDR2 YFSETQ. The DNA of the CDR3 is TGCGCCAGCAGCTCGACGACCCTCGGGGTTGGCGAGCAGTACTTC. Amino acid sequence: CASSSTTLGVGEQYF. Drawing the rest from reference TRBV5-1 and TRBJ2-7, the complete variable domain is KAGVTQTPRYLIKTRGQQVTLSCSPISGHRSVSWYQQTPGQGLQFLFEYFSETQRNKGNFPGRFSGRQFSNSRSEMNVSTLELGDSALYLCASSSTTLGVGEQYFGPGTRLTVT.

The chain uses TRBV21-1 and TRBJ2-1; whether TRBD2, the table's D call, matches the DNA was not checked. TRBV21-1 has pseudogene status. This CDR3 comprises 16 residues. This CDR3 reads CASRSTGGPSYNEQFF. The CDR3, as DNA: TGTGCCAGCAGATCGACGGGAGGGCCTTCCTACAATGAGCAGTTCTTC.

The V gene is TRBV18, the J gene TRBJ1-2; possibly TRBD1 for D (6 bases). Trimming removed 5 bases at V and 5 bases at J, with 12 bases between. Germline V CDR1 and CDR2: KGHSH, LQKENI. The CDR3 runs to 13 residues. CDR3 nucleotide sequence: TGTGCCAGCTCAGACAGGTCCTTTTATGGCTACACCTTC. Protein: CASSDRSFYGYTF.

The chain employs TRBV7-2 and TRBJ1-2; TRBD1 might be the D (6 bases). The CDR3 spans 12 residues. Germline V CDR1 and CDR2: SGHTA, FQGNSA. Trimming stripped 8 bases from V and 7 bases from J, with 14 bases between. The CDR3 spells CASSRAGAGYTF. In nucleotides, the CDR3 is TGTGCCAGCTCCCGGGCAGGGGCTGGCTACACCTTC.

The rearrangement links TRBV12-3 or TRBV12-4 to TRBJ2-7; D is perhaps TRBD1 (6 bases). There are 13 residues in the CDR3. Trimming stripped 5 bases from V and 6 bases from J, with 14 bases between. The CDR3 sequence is CASSNGQPSEQYF. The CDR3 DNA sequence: TGTGCCAGCAGTAACGGACAGCCCAGCGAGCAGTACTTC.

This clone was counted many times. CDR3 in amino acids: CASSGGTSGYEQYF. CDR3 in DNA: TGTGCCAGCAGCGGGGGGACTAGCGGCTACGAGCAGTACTTC. The rearrangement links TRBV7-9 to TRBJ2-7, with 11 bases fitting TRBD2. The CDR3 spans 14 residues. CDR1 is SEHNR, CDR2 FQNEAQ, per germline (reference sequence). The V segment lost 5 bases and the J segment 3 bases; nucleotides outside the gene matches: 3.

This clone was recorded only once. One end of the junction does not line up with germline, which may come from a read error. Here the CDR3 reads CASSLSTQGGREQIF. The CDR3 DNA reads as TGTGCCAGCAGCTTATCAACTCAAGGGGGACGGGAACAGATCTTT. The genes are TRBV13 and TRBJ1-1, with D perhaps TRBD1 (6 bases). The germline V gene has CDR1 PRHDT and CDR2 FYEKMQ (reference sequence). There are 15 residues in the CDR3.